This record covers a single T cell receptor beta chain. Its antigen is not identified. The germline V and J ends were trimmed by 5 bases and 12 bases, with 11 bases remaining between them. The CDR3 is 11 residues long. Germline V gene data show CDR1 as SGHAT and CDR2 as FQNNGV. The data are from a study of shared clonotypes between healthy human individuals. Study-wide results and caveats: Naive subsets usually exceeded memory subsets in estimated richness. Only blood underwent sampling, and tissue repertoires likely differ.

Those who donated, Caucasian adults without exception, all lived in Nashville, Tennessee. This table comes from immunoSEQ multiplex PCR, and its TCRdb copy is limited to in-frame clones, with some not included. Seen here are millions of clones, 85% to 95% observed once, and the top ten hold 0.13%. This rearrangement joins TRBV11-2 to TRBJ2-1; D may be TRBD2 (5 bases). The sample comprised naive CD4+ T cells sorted from blood. Subset given: CD45RA+ positively selected. The clonotype comes from a man between 18 and 35 years old in good health. This chain's CDR3 is CASSITSRQFF. The CDR3 DNA reads TGTGCCAGCAGCATAACTAGTCGGCAGTTCTTC.